The 16 T cell receptor beta chains below come from one sample, sequenced in a study of T cell responses to AZD1222 COVID-19 vaccine. The assay was immunoSEQ multiplex PCR, and TCRdb's table has in-frame clones only and misses some. The top ten clones hold 1.6% of a sample with around 190,000 clones, approximately 94% of them seen once. Specimen: peripheral blood, collected 28 days after the second AZD1222 dose. All receptors come from an adult who received the AZD1222 COVID-19 vaccine.

The CDR3 spells CASSGQGYGYTF. The CDR3, as DNA: TGTGCCAGCAGCGGGCAGGGCTATGGCTACACCTTC. The rearrangement links TRBV9 to TRBJ1-2, with D perhaps matching TRBD1 (5 bases). Germline CDR1 is SGDLS and CDR2 is YYNGEE. Trimming removed 3 bases at V and 4 bases at J, with 7 bases between. The CDR3 consists of 12 residues.

V is TRBV29-1 and J is TRBJ2-7; D is perhaps TRBD1 (5 bases). This CDR3 region has 14 residues. With 6 bases removed from V and 0 bases from J, the gap between germline ends came to 15 bases. Germline V lookup: CDR1 SQVTM, CDR2 ANQGSEA. This CDR3 is CSVKGRLSSYEQYF. Written as DNA, the CDR3 is TGCAGCGTAAAGGGGCGGCTAAGCTCCTACGAGCAGTACTTC.

CDR3 in DNA: TGTGCCAGTAACCCCGGGACTTCCCCCCGCGAGCAGTACTTC. Translating it yields CASNPGTSPREQYF. The chain is built from TRBV19 and TRBJ2-7, with D possibly TRBD2 on 6 matching bases. The CDR3 covers 14 residues. With 7 bases removed from V and 6 bases from J, the gap between germline ends came to 19 bases. Germline CDR1 LNHDA, CDR2 SQIVND (reference sequence).

The chain joins TRBV5-8 to TRBJ1-2; D is ambiguous. The CDR3 has 13 residues. V lost 0 bases, J lost 4 bases, and 7 bases lay in between. Germline V gene data show CDR1 as SGHTS and CDR2 as YDEGEE. The CDR3 nucleotides read TGTGCCAGCAGCTTGGGATCAGTCTATGGCTACACCTTC. Translation: CASSLGSVYGYTF. Based on the CDR3 plus reference TRBV5-8 and TRBJ1-2, the full variable domain is EAGVTQSPTHLIKTRGQQATLRCSPISGHTSVYWYQQALGLGLQFLLWYDEGEERNRGNFPPRFSGRQFPNYSSELNVNALELEDSALYLCASSLGSVYGYTFGSGTRLTVV.

The chain combines TRBV7-2 with TRBJ2-5, with D possibly matching TRBD1 (6 bases). The CDR3 runs to 16 residues. In germline, CDR1 is SGHTA, CDR2 FQGNSA. V lost 1 base to trimming and J lost 3 bases, with 15 bases between them. The CDR3 coding sequence is TGTGCCAGCAGCTTAGGACTGGGGGCCGGTGAAGAGACCCAGTACTTC. Translated, it gives CASSLGLGAGEETQYF.

The genes are TRBV12-3 or TRBV12-4 and TRBJ1-5, with a possible D match to TRBD1 (5 bases). There are 13 residues in the CDR3. Trimming left V 3 bases short and J 7 bases short, with 10 bases between. The CDR3 DNA follows: TGTGCCAGCAGTTTTTCGGGGGACCAGCCCCAGCATTTT. Residues: CASSFSGDQPQHF.

This clone was seen a few times. This chain uses TRBV19 with TRBJ1-1, with D uncertain. Germline values: CDR1 LNHDA, CDR2 SQIVND (reference sequence). The V end lost 3 bases, the J end lost 7 bases, and 6 bases lay between the germline ends. There are 11 residues in the CDR3. The CDR3 coding sequence is TGTGCCAGTAGTATTACGATTGAAGCTTTCTTT. Translation: CASSITIEAFF.

The genes are TRBV4-1 and TRBJ1-2; possibly TRBD1 for D (6 bases). There are 16 residues in the CDR3. The germline V gene has CDR1 MGHRA and CDR2 YSYEKL. Trimming took off 2 bases at V and 3 bases at J, with 16 bases between the two ends. The CDR3 spells CASSQPRQGRDYGYTF. CDR3 bases: TGCGCCAGCAGCCAACCCCGGCAGGGGCGTGACTATGGCTACACCTTC.

This chain links TRBV13 with TRBJ2-5; D possibly corresponds to TRBD1 (5 bases). CDR3 length: 16 residues. V lost 5 bases to trimming and J lost 1 base, with 17 bases between them. Germline loops: CDR1 PRHDT, CDR2 FYEKMQ (reference sequence). CDR3 nucleotides: TGTGCCAGCAGCGCAGGACCCGGCAGGGCCCAAGAGACCCAGTACTTC. It yields the protein CASSAGPGRAQETQYF.

The chain recombines TRBV28 with TRBJ2-7; 10 bases agree with TRBD1. V lost 6 bases to trimming and J lost 4 bases; unmatched junction nucleotides: 6. Germline CDR1 reads MDHEN; CDR2 reads SYDVKM. This CDR3 comprises 14 residues. The CDR3 is CASSRDRGLYEQYF. The CDR3 region has the DNA TGTGCCAGCAGCCGCGACAGGGGGCTGTACGAGCAGTACTTC.

The V and J genes are TRBV7-9 and TRBJ2-2; a weak D match, TRBD1 (5 bases). CDR3 size: 15 residues. Trimming removed 4 bases from V and 1 base from J, with 10 bases in between. Germline CDR1 and CDR2: SEHNR and FQNEAQ (reference sequence). CDR3 sequence (DNA): TGTGCCAGCAGCTCGACAGACAAGAACACCGGGGAGCTGTTTTTT. Translated: CASSSTDKNTGELFF.

The J gene is TRBJ1-1, the V gene TRBV4-3; 9 nucleotides line up with TRBD1. V shed 0 bases and J 3 bases; nucleotides not matched to a gene: 8. Germline assignment: CDR1 LGHNA and CDR2 YSLEER. The CDR3 length is 17 residues. Here the CDR3 reads CASSQEITGGQDTEAFF. DNA for the CDR3: TGCGCCAGCAGCCAAGAAATTACAGGGGGCCAAGACACTGAAGCTTTCTTT.

The chain has TRBV2 and TRBJ1-4, with D perhaps TRBD1 (6 bases). CDR1 SNHLY and CDR2 FYNNEI come from the germline V gene. The V and J ends lost 5 bases and 8 bases respectively, with 15 bases between them. The CDR3 is 14 amino acids. The CDR3: CASSQIQGYEKLFF. The DNA for the CDR3 is TGTGCCAGCAGTCAAATACAGGGTTACGAAAAACTGTTTTTT.

This clone was recorded only once. J is TRBJ1-1 and V is TRBV4-3; 7 positions agree with TRBD1. Germline CDR1 is LGHNA and CDR2 is YSLEER. Unmatched junction bases numbered 6, after V lost 4 bases and J lost 1 base. The CDR3 has 15 residues. The DNA of the CDR3 is TGCGCCAGCAGCCCCCGGGGGACAGCGAACACTGAAGCTTTCTTT. Translated: CASSPRGTANTEAFF.

V gene TRBV13 combines with J gene TRBJ2-2; 13 bases line up with TRBD2. With 5 bases clipped from V and 6 bases from J, the junction kept 3 bases outside the gene matches. The CDR3 is 15 amino acids. Germline V lookup: CDR1 PRHDT, CDR2 FYEKMQ (reference sequence). This chain's CDR3 is CASSTTSGRPGELFF. In DNA, the CDR3 is TGTGCCAGCAGCACGACTAGCGGGAGGCCCGGGGAGCTGTTTTTT. Combining the CDR3 with reference TRBV13 and TRBJ2-2 gives the whole variable domain AAGVIQSPRHLIKEKRETATLKCYPIPRHDTVYWYQQGPGQDPQFLISFYEKMQSDKGSIPDRFSAQQFSDYHSELNMSSLELGDSALYFCASSTTSGRPGELFFGEGSRLTVL.

The chain joins TRBV21-1 to TRBJ2-1; the table's D call TRBD1 went unverified against the DNA. TRBV21-1 is recorded as a pseudogene. CDR3 length: 14 residues. CDR3 sequence: CASSKMQVDNEQFF. The CDR3 coding sequence is TGTGCCAGCAGCAAAATGCAGGTCGACAATGAGCAGTTCTTC.